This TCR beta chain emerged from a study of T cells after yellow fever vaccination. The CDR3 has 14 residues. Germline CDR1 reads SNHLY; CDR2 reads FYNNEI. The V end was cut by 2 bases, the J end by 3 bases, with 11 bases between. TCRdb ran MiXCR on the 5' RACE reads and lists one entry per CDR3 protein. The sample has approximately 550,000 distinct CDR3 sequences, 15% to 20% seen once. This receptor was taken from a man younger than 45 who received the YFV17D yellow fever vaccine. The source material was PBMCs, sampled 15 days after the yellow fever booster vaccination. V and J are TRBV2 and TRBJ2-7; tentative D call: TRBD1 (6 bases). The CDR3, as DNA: TGTGCCAGCAGTGAAAAGAGGGGGAACTACGAGCAGTACTTC. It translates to CASSEKRGNYEQYF.